This T cell receptor (beta chain) was sequenced for a study of T cells in Graves' hyperthyroidism and ophthalmopathy. Ophthalmopathy patients had Clinical Activity Score at least 3, NOSPECS grade at least 4, duration under 3 months. Exclusion followed for patients with uncontrolled infection, other autoimmune disease, pregnancy or lactation. This CDR3 comprises 14 residues. The junction had 12 bases not matched to a gene; V was cut back by 5 bases and J by 6 bases. Germline CDR1 and CDR2: DFQATT and SNEGSKA (reference sequence). What was amplified from RNA transcripts were TCR beta CDR3 regions. Researchers ran a first-round RT-PCR on the TCR CDR3 using the HTBI primer set. TCRdb re-derived calls from the multiplex PCR reads in MiXCR, one entry per CDR3 protein. Among about 270,000 distinct CDR3 sequences listed, 20% to 25% were seen once. This clonotype showed up just once.

The sequenced material came from blood. The chain is built from TRBV20-1 and TRBJ2-7; 8 positions match TRBD1. The source of this sequence is a man aged 25 to 40 with Graves' ophthalmopathy. The CDR3 sequence is CSAPDSTTGGEQYF. Here the CDR3 DNA reads TGCAGTGCTCCTGACAGCACCACAGGGGGCGAGCAGTACTTC.